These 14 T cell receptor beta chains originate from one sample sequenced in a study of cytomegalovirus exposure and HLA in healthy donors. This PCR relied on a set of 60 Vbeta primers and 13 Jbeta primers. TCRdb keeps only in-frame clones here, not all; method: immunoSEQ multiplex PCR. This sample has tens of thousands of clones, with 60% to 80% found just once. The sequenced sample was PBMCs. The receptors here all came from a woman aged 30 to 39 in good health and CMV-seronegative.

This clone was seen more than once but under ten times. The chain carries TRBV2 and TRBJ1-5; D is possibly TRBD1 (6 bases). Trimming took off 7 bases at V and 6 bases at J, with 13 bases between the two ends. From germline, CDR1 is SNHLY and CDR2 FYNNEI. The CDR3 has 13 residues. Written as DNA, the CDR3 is TGTGCCAGCAAAGTGGGGGCCTTTCAGCCCCAGCATTTT. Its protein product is CASKVGAFQPQHF.

DNA for the CDR3: TGTGCCAGCAGCTTCCGGGGAGGTGACCCAGATACGCAGTATTTT. Its translation is CASSFRGGDPDTQYF. The chain has TRBV7-9 and TRBJ2-3, with D possibly matching TRBD2 (6 bases). Germline V gene lookup returns CDR1 SEHNR and CDR2 FQNEAQ (reference sequence). The CDR3 covers 15 residues. Trimming pared 3 bases from V and 4 bases from J, leaving 14 bases between.

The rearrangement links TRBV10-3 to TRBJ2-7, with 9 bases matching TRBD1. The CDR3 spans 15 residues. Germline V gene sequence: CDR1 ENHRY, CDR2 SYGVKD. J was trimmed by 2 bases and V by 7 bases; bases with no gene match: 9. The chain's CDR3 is CAINPGQGTTYEQYF. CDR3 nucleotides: TGTGCCATCAACCCTGGACAGGGGACCACCTACGAGCAGTACTTC.

CDR3: CAISQSLAESYEQYF. The DNA of the CDR3 is TGTGCCATCAGCCAATCTCTAGCGGAGTCCTACGAGCAGTACTTC. The gene calls are TRBV10-3 and TRBJ2-7, with 7 bases matching TRBD2. CDR1 is ENHRY, CDR2 SYGVKD, per germline. Germline trimming cut 6 bases from V and 1 base from J; bases unmatched to any gene: 9. The CDR3 covers 15 residues.

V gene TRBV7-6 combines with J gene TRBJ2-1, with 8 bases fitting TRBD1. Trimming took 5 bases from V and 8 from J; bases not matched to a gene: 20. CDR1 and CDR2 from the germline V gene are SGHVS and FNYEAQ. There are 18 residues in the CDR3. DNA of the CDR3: TGTGCCAGCAGCCGCAGGGCGAGTGGACAGGGATTATTACATGAGCAGTTCTTC. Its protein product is CASSRRASGQGLLHEQFF.

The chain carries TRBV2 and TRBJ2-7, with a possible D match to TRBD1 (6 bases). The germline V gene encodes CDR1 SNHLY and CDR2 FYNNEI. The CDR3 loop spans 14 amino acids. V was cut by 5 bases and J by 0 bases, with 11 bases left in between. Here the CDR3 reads CASSRGISSYEQYF. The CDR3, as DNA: TGTGCCAGCAGTAGGGGGATAAGCTCCTACGAGCAGTACTTC. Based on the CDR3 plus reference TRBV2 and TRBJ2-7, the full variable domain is EPEVTQTPSHQVTQMGQEVILRCVPISNHLYFYWYRQILGQKVEFLVSFYNNEISEKSEIFDDQFSVERPDGSNFTLKIRSTKLEDSAMYFCASSRGISSYEQYFGPGTRLTVT.

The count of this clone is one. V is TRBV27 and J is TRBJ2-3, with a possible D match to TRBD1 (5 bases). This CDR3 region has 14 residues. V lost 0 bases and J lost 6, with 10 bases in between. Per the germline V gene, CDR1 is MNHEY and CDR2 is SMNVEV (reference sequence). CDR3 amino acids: CASSLSRDEDTQYF. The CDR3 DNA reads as TGTGCCAGCAGTTTATCCAGGGATGAGGATACGCAGTATTTT.

CDR3 DNA: TGTGCCACCAGCAGAGATTTACAGGGATCGAGCTATGGCTACACCTTC. Translation: CATSRDLQGSSYGYTF. The rearrangement uses TRBV15 and TRBJ1-2, with D perhaps matching TRBD1 (6 bases). This CDR3 is built from 16 residues. Germline V gene data show CDR1 as LNHNV and CDR2 as YYDKDF (reference sequence). With 0 bases removed from V and 4 bases from J, the gap between germline ends came to 15 bases.

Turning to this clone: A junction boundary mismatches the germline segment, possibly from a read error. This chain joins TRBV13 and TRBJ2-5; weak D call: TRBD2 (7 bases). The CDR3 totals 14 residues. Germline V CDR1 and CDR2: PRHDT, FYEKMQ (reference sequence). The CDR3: CVSSWTRGVETQYF. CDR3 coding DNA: TGTGTCAGCAGCTGGACTAGGGGGGTAGAGACCCAGTACTTC. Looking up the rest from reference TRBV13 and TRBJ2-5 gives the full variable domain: AAGVIQSPRHLIKEKRETATLKCYPIPRHDTVYWYQQGPGQDPQFLISFYEKMQSDKGSIPDRFSAQQFSDYHSELNMSSLELGDSALYFCVSSWTRGVETQYFGPGTRLLVL.

The CDR3 DNA is TGTGCCAGCAGTTCACTACATCCCAATCAGCCCCAGCATTTT. Protein: CASSSLHPNQPQHF. This chain connects TRBV27 to TRBJ1-5; the D is unclear. Trimming cost V 4 bases and J 3 bases, with 10 bases left between them. CDR3 size: 14 residues. Germline lookup yields CDR1 MNHEY and CDR2 SMNVEV (reference sequence).

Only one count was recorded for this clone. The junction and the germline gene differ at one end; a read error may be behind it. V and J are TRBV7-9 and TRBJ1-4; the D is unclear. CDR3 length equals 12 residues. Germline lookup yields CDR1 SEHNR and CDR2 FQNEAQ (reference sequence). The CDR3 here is CSSSPRSEKLFF. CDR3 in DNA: TGTTCCAGCAGCCCCAGGTCCGAAAAACTGTTTTTT.

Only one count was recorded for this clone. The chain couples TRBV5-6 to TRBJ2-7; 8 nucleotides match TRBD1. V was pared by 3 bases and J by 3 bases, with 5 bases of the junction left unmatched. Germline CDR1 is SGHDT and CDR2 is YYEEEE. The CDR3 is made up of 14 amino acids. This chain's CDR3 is CASSWTGSLYEQYF. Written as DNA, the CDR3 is TGTGCCAGCAGCTGGACAGGGTCCCTCTACGAGCAGTACTTC.

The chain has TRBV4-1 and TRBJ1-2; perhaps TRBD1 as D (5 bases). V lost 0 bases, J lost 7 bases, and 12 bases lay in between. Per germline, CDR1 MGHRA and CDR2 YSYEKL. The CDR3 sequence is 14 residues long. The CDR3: CASSQDRGTRGYTF. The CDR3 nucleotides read TGCGCCAGCAGCCAAGACCGGGGGACGCGTGGCTACACCTTC.

This chain's CDR3 is CASSKAGRNQPQHF. CDR3 bases: TGTGCCAGCAGCAAAGCGGGGAGGAATCAGCCCCAGCATTTT. V usage is TRBV21-1 and J usage is TRBJ1-5. TRBV21-1 is tagged as a pseudogene. This CDR3 has 14 amino acids.